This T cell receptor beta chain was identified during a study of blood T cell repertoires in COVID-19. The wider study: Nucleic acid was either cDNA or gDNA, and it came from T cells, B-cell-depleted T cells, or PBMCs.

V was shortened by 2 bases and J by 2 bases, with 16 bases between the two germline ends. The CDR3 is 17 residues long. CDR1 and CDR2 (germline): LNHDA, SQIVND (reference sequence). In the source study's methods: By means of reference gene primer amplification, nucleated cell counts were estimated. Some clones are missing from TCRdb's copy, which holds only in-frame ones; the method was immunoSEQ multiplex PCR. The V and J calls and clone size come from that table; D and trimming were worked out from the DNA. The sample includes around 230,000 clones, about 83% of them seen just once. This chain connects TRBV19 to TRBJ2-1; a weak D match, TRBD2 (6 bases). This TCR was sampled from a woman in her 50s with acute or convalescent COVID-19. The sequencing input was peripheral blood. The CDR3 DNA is TGTGCCAGTAGTATATCAACCCGCGGGGCCGCCTACAATGAGCAGTTCTTC. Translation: CASSISTRGAAYNEQFF.